This T cell receptor beta chain was sequenced in a study of cytomegalovirus exposure and HLA in healthy donors (dated by TCRdb to about 2017). Study-level background: According to an earlier analysis of 450 to 650 of the donors, about 179 million T cells yielded over 90 million unique TCR beta sequences and approximately 300 Gb of sequence data. The genetic ancestry cluster associated with self-reported Caucasian donors included over 65% of the approximately 410 genotyped donors. Roughly 300 gigabases of sequencing data and around 80 million unique TCR sequences made up an early release that covered roughly 670 HLA-typed donors. Because of strong linkage in the cohort, a few DR-DQ haplotypes were treated as single units for association and clustering. In an earlier analysis of roughly 600 of the donors, high-throughput TCR beta sequencing was used to judge whether each TCR beta V gene segment behaved as functional or pseudogenic. The number of donors typed differed by locus, with roughly 620-630 for A, B, C, DRB1 and DQB1, around 560 for DQA1, 600 to 610 for DPA1, and around 460 for DPB1. High-throughput TCR immunosequencing, statistical association of individual TCRs with disease status, and machine learning were combined to predict cytomegalovirus infection status. A separate validation cohort of roughly 110 different subjects was used in addition to the 666-subject first cohort. The later analysis used no new phenotypic data to find candidate immune exposures, relying instead on TCR beta sequences and their occurrence across donors. Every discovery cohort repertoire had been produced on one sequencing platform. Genome-wide SNP genotypes for about 55% of the roughly 670 donors were used in a later genetic analysis, which treated that subset as a discovery cohort. Class I and class II HLA loci were covered by the typing at four-digit resolution. To study patterns of TCR occurrence, a later analysis re-analyzed previously published TCR beta repertoires from several hundred donors and added high-resolution HLA genotyping. The T cell repertoires of several hundred subjects were profiled by immunosequencing and related to cytomegalovirus serostatus. Among about 370 genotyped donors of the cohort, an average of around 250,000 unique TCR beta nucleotide sequences was sequenced per donor, of which roughly 18% were non-productive. Alongside the repertoire data, information on donor age, sex, ethnicity and CMV serostatus was compiled. The study aimed to test whether signatures of past pathogen exposure could be identified by cataloging public T cell receptors.

The cohort was made up of approximately 670 healthy bone marrow donors. Cohort members were all nominally healthy when sampled, although unrecorded immune exposures were likely present. The donor was CMV seronegative and was included in the group of under 450 seronegative cohort members. A peripheral blood sample was provided by each donor, and peripheral blood mononuclear cells were used for TCR beta sequencing. The Qiagen DNeasy Blood Extraction Kit was used to extract genomic DNA from the blood cell samples. Concerning this clone: There is no known antigen for this receptor. Per-base qualities were not stored, and no clone one base away is much larger.

The protocol used for the library was the immunoSEQ multiplex PCR assay. A mixture of 60 forward primers for TCR Vbeta segments and 13 reverse primers for TCR Jbeta segments was used in the multiplex PCR. The CDR3 region of rearranged TCR beta genes was amplified from genomic DNA with a multiplex PCR assay. The Illumina HiSeq System was used to sequence the amplified TCR beta libraries as 87-base-pair reads. Per the original workflow: Across the 500 to 850 repertoires, a later analysis counted some 81 million unique TCR beta chains, 9 million to 14 million of which were shared by at least two donors. Raw reads were error-corrected and collapsed into unique sequences by a nearest-neighbor algorithm in which closely related sequences were merged to remove PCR and sequencing errors. To assign V, D and J gene segments, CDR3 sequences were aligned to IMGT reference sequences. For a sequence to be retained, a match of at least six nucleotides to both a V gene segment and a J gene segment was required. Rearrangements were classified as productive when the CDR3 lacked stop codons and remained in frame with V and J, and all other rearrangements were classified as non-productive. Following IMGT convention, CDR3 was defined as the stretch from the second conserved V-encoded cysteine up to the conserved J-encoded phenylalanine. Sequences without an unambiguous match to a single V gene segment were excluded from the earlier analysis of a few hundred of the donors. An earlier analysis of 550 to 650 of the donors classified V segments as functional when productive rearrangements were above 56.7% and as segregating when the standard deviation between donors was above 5%. To diagnose cytomegalovirus status from the catalog of TCR beta chain sequences, a statistical classification framework was built. In a later analysis, V and J genes were assigned by comparing TCR nucleotide sequences against IMGT/GENE-DB human TR gene sequences. The TCRdist pipeline was used in a later analysis to assign CDR3 sequences and most-parsimonious VDJ recombination scenarios. A later analysis defined each TCR beta chain by its CDR3 amino acid sequence plus V-gene family, and excluded reads lacking a unique V-gene family. To address suspected cross-contamination and a sequencing artifact, a later analysis removed under 600 highly shared, low-generation-probability nucleotide sequences. In a later analysis, a clonal expansion index for each public chain was calculated from normalized within-repertoire ranks of inferred template counts. A later analysis computed generation probabilities with a VDJ recombination model fitted to out-of-frame rearrangements, and checked the results against IGoR. Hypergeometric tests were used in a later analysis to score TCR-TCR, TCR-HLA and TCR-CMV co-occurrence, with a repertoire-size bias correction applied to the TCR pairs. In a later analysis, false discovery rates were estimated by permuting HLA or CMV assignments 20 times. In a later analysis, co-occurring TCRs were grouped using DBSCAN, and TCRdist sequence similarity was added for clustering within HLA-allele-positive subsets. Repertoires with fewer than 30,000 or more than 120,000 public chains, plus five repertoires with anomalous nucleotide sharing, were excluded from co-occurrence clustering. The table comes from immuneACCESS by way of TCRdb, which keeps in-frame sequences with V and J called. Part of the clones is missing from these tables; in studies checked, under half for an unresolved V gene and the rest for unknown reasons. V, J and clone size are those of that table, while D and trimming were read from the DNA. Within this sample are tens of thousands of clones, with 78% of them counted one time only. The ten largest clonotypes hold over 1.1% of the sample.

Overall study results and their limits: In an earlier analysis of around 600 of the donors, most TCR beta V segments were observed in productive rearrangements about 87% or about 30% of the time, broadly matching IMGT annotations. Because some donors lacked HLA typing at each locus, the association tests relied only on the typed subset. In both the original and validation cohorts, the classifier was reported to diagnose cytomegalovirus status with high specificity and sensitivity. For the cohort, immune exposure information was limited to CMV serostatus. Three of the identified cytomegalovirus-associated TCR beta chains were confirmed in vitro to be specific for cytomegalovirus antigens. Compared with the approximately 600-donor mean, donors in an Asian-associated ancestry cluster had fewer N-insertions in productive TCRs, according to a later genetic analysis. A later genetic analysis associated a missense DCLRE1C variant with V-gene and J-gene trimming of TCR beta chains, and an independent cohort replicated the association. In a later analysis, several top co-occurrence clusters were reported to appear linked to parvovirus B19, influenza, CMV and Epstein-Barr virus. A later analysis found that most CMV-associated TCR beta chains appeared HLA-restricted, with HLA associations seemingly driven largely by CMV exposure. Specific HLA alleles were associated with about 17,000 TCR beta sequences at a false discovery rate of 0.05 in a later analysis. A group of highly shared sequence variants was considered likely to be a technical artifact of the sequencing pipeline. A later analysis found that HLA-associated TCR beta chains were more clonally expanded and had lower generation probabilities than equally common non-associated chains. Because the 87-base-pair reads could not distinguish some IMGT-functional V segments, including TRBV6-2 and TRBV6-3, those segments were excluded. The presence/absence analyses assumed that sequencing depth was roughly uniform across donors, and that assumption may not be true. Only TCR beta chains were sequenced in this cohort, and the absence of alpha or paired-chain data limited detectable features. In the study, 150 to 200 TCR beta chains were listed as associated with cytomegalovirus. In a later analysis, the rate of TCR association differed among HLA loci, with DRB1 alleles having the most associated TCRs and HLA-C alleles having the fewest. Because counts were too low, under 20 rarely observed V segments, including chromosome 9 orphons, were left out of the earlier analysis of about 620 of the donors. Correlated functional status among segregating V segments might be attributable to linkage disequilibrium, but an unknown experimental factor could not be ruled out. A further reported finding was that TCR beta sequences accurately predicted the HLA-A and HLA-B alleles for most subjects in the first cohort. Strong co-occurrence of HLA alleles, especially DR and DQ, made assigning TCR associations to individual alleles difficult. Most TCR sequences were observed very rarely across donors, whereas some public TCRs were present in many individuals. The authors suggested that the approach could potentially be extended to other disease states and immunological phenotypes.

Reading the germline V gene gives CDR1 SGHVS and CDR2 FNYEAQ. There are 14 amino acids in the CDR3, from cysteine to phenylalanine inclusive. This entry keeps only the CDR3 DNA: 42 bases, framed from base 1. After removal of 5 bases from V and 7 bases from J, the junction retains 5 bases not matched to a gene. This TCR was recovered from a female donor in good health and CMV-seronegative. The source material was PBMCs. The rearrangement joined TRBV7-6 to TRBJ1-2; 12 junctional bases match TRBD1. The DNA sequence is given as TGTGCCAGCAGCCTGGGACAGGGGGCGGGTGGCTACACCTTC. Translated, this gives CASSLGQGAGGYTF. When the CDR3 is completed using the reference TRBV7-6 and TRBJ1-2 genes on either side, the full variable domain is GAGVSQSPRYKVTKRGQDVALRCDPISGHVSLYWYRQALGQGPEFLTYFNYEAQQDKSGLPNDRFSAERPEGSISTLTIQRTEQRDSAMYRCASSLGQGAGGYTFGSGTRLTVV.